The T cell receptor (beta chain) under discussion was sequenced for a study of cytomegalovirus exposure and HLA in healthy donors. As regards this clone: Its matching antigen is unknown. The junction departs from germline at one end; a sequencing error may be responsible.

Measured with immunoSEQ multiplex PCR; TCRdb has only the in-frame clones, and not every one. The sample contains approximately 300,000 clones, about nine tenths of which appear only once. Overall study findings and caveats: For most TCR sequences rarity was the rule, although some public TCRs occurred in many donors.

The sequencing input was PBMCs. This clonotype was sampled from a young woman in good health and CMV-seronegative.

The chain's CDR3 is CASIEAGGAYEQYF. DNA for the CDR3: TGTGCCAGCATTGAAGCGGGAGGGGCCTACGAGCAGTACTTC. The V gene is TRBV2, the J gene TRBJ2-7; 10 nucleotides agree with TRBD2. CDR3 length: 14 residues. Germline V gives CDR1 SNHLY, CDR2 FYNNEI. The whole variable domain, remainder taken from reference TRBV2 and TRBJ2-7, is EPEVTQTPSHQVTQMGQEVILRCVPISNHLYFYWYRQILGQKVEFLVSFYNNEISEKSEIFDDQFSVERPDGSNFTLKIRSTKLEDSAMYFCASIEAGGAYEQYFGPGTRLTVT.